Below are 32 T cell receptor beta chains sequenced from a single sample in a study of shared clonotypes between healthy human individuals. Data came from immunoSEQ multiplex PCR; TCRdb stores just in-frame clones and leaves some out. Of about 120,000 clones in the sample, about 70% were seen once. Sequencing was done on a sample of memory CD8+ T cells sorted from blood. Subset in this sample: CD45RO+ cells pooled with CCR7-negative TemRA cells. The receptors stem from a woman younger than 45 in good health.

The chain uses TRBV11-2 and TRBJ2-5; 16 positions agree with TRBD2. The CDR3 runs 17 residues. V lost 3 bases and J lost 5; bases outside the gene matches: 6. The V gene's germline CDR1 is SGHAT and CDR2 FQNNGV. Written as DNA, the CDR3 is TGTGCCAGCAGCTTCGGGACTAGCGGGAGGGCCTGGGAGACCCAGTACTTC. It encodes CASSFGTSGRAWETQYF.

The chain employs TRBV25-1 and TRBJ2-3; D not resolved. Deletions cut 7 bases from V and 3 bases from J, with 14 bases between. The germline CDR1 and CDR2 sequences are MGHDK and SYGVNS. The CDR3 has 14 residues. CDR3 nucleotides: TGTGCCAGCATATCAAGGCAGTCAACAGATACGCAGTATTTT. This encodes CASISRQSTDTQYF.

This chain joins TRBV29-1 and TRBJ2-1; 8 nucleotides align to TRBD2. The CDR3 runs 13 residues. The germline CDR1 and CDR2 sequences are SQVTM and ANQGSEA. The ends lost 0 bases at V and 16 bases at J; junction bases unmatched: 11. CDR3 loop: CSVEEGSGSLEFF. The CDR3 nucleotides are TGCAGCGTTGAAGAGGGGAGCGGGAGTCTTGAATTCTTC.

This chain uses TRBV6-5 with TRBJ2-1, with 7 bases aligning to TRBD1. Per germline, CDR1 MNHEY and CDR2 SVGAGI. V trimming: 5 bases; J trimming: 4 bases; junction bases outside the gene matches: 8. This CDR3 region has 15 residues. The CDR3 DNA reads TGTGCCAGCAGTCAAAACGGACAGGTTTACAATGAGCAGTTCTTC. It encodes CASSQNGQVYNEQFF.

This clone appeared a few times. The V call is TRBV5-1, the J call TRBJ2-1; the D gene is possibly TRBD2 (5 bases). The CDR3 runs 16 residues. Trimming pared 0 bases from V and 7 bases from J, leaving 17 bases between. Germline loops: CDR1 SGHRS, CDR2 YFSETQ. The CDR3 bases are TGCGCCAGCAGCTTGGATAGGGAGTACACTGGGAATGAGCAGTTCTTC. Protein: CASSLDREYTGNEQFF. Drawing the rest from reference TRBV5-1 and TRBJ2-1, the complete variable domain is KAGVTQTPRYLIKTRGQQVTLSCSPISGHRSVSWYQQTPGQGLQFLFEYFSETQRNKGNFPGRFSGRQFSNSRSEMNVSTLELGDSALYLCASSLDREYTGNEQFFGPGTRLTVL.

Remarks on this clone: A read error is likely here: a far larger clone is one base away. The chain combines TRBV28 with TRBJ2-7, with D unresolved. Between the trimmed V and J ends, which lost 5 bases and 2 bases, there was a span of 4 bases. Germline V gene data show CDR1 as MDHEN and CDR2 as SYDVKM. This CDR3 has 11 amino acids. Here the CDR3 DNA reads TGTGCCAGCAGTGACACCTACGAGCAGTACTTC. It is translated as CASSDTYEQYF.

V and J are TRBV28 and TRBJ1-5; D perhaps matches TRBD1 (6 bases). Per germline, CDR1 MDHEN and CDR2 SYDVKM. The CDR3 runs 17 residues. Trimming removed 6 bases at V and 1 base at J, with 19 bases between. This CDR3 reads CASSSPTGLMSNQPQHF. CDR3 DNA sequence: TGTGCCAGCAGCTCGCCGACAGGACTTATGAGCAATCAGCCCCAGCATTTT.

The chain's CDR3 is CASSDGKQDPYEQYF. The DNA of the CDR3 is TGTGCCAGCAGTGATGGTAAACAGGATCCCTACGAGCAGTACTTC. J is TRBJ2-5 and V is TRBV25-1; TRBD1 might be the D (5 bases). TRBJ2-7 explains the end of the DNA better; the J call may be wrong. Germline V gene sequence: CDR1 MGHDK, CDR2 SYGVNS. The CDR3 runs to 15 residues.

In this sample, this clone turned up a few times. The rearrangement joins TRBV25-1 to TRBJ2-7; D is unclear. V was pared by 7 bases and J by 6 bases, with 16 bases between. CDR1 MGHDK and CDR2 SYGVNS come from the germline V gene. The CDR3 extends over 13 amino acids. CDR3 in amino acids: CASTTIVESEQYF. The CDR3 coding sequence is TGTGCCAGCACTACCATTGTTGAAAGCGAGCAGTACTTC.

The gene calls are TRBV28 and TRBJ2-1; TRBD2 is a possible D gene (6 bases). The length of the CDR3 is 16 residues. Per the germline V gene, CDR1 is MDHEN and CDR2 is SYDVKM. The V and J ends lost 3 bases and 8 bases respectively, with 20 bases between them. The CDR3 DNA follows: TGTGCCAGCAGTTTTAGGGGTCTAGCGTACGAGGATGAGCAGTTCTTC. Protein: CASSFRGLAYEDEQFF.

V usage is TRBV5-1 and J usage is TRBJ2-7; TRBD1 matches 12 bases. The CDR3 consists of 16 residues. The ends lost 0 bases at V and 6 bases at J; junction bases unmatched: 7. Per the germline V gene, CDR1 is SGHRS and CDR2 is YFSETQ. The CDR3 DNA sequence: TGCGCCAGCAGCTTGGGGCCGGGACAGGGGGCGGGCGAGCAGTACTTC. It yields the protein CASSLGPGQGAGEQYF.

V usage is TRBV19 and J usage is TRBJ1-2, with D possibly being TRBD1 (6 bases). Germline assignment: CDR1 LNHDA and CDR2 SQIVND (reference sequence). The V end lost 4 bases, the J end lost 0 bases, and 24 bases lay between the germline ends. The length of the CDR3 is 19 residues. CDR3 sequence (DNA): TGTGCCAGTAGTACCCAATTCACAGGACAGCGCATACCTAACTATGGCTACACCTTC. It yields the protein CASSTQFTGQRIPNYGYTF.

This clone has just a few counts. The chain carries TRBV6-1 and TRBJ2-7; no clear D. Trimming stripped 4 bases from V and 0 bases from J, with 10 bases between. The CDR3 is 14 residues long. Germline CDR1 and CDR2: MNHNS and SASEGT. The CDR3 DNA is TGTGCCAGCAGTGCAAAGGACGGCTCCTACGAGCAGTACTTC. The encoded protein is CASSAKDGSYEQYF.

The chain is built from TRBV6-6 and TRBJ2-1; possible D gene TRBD2, 6 bases. V lost 5 bases and J 6 bases, leaving 20 bases between the germline ends. This CDR3 comprises 16 residues. The germline V gene has CDR1 MNHNY and CDR2 SVGAGI (reference sequence). CDR3 amino acids: CASSLSVGGAINEQFF. DNA of the CDR3: TGTGCCAGCAGTCTCTCGGTCGGCGGGGCAATCAATGAGCAGTTCTTC.

The rearrangement links TRBV10-3 to TRBJ1-1; D uncertain. The CDR3 is 14 residues long. From germline, CDR1 is ENHRY and CDR2 SYGVKD. V shed 4 bases and J shed 8 bases, with 17 bases lying between them. The CDR3 protein is CAISVRRSRAEAFF. The CDR3 DNA reads TGTGCCATCAGTGTCCGACGGAGCCGGGCAGAAGCTTTCTTT.

This clone has a count of ten or more. The genes are TRBV4-1 and TRBJ2-6; D unresolved. Germline CDR1 and CDR2: MGHRA and YSYEKL. V was trimmed by 4 bases and J by 4 bases, leaving 5 bases between them. The CDR3 extends over 13 amino acids. This CDR3 is CASSLPGANVLTF. CDR3 bases: TGCGCCAGCAGCCTCCCAGGGGCCAACGTCCTGACTTTC.

The rearrangement links TRBV7-9 to TRBJ1-4; no definite D call. The V end lost 6 bases, the J end lost 6 bases, and 11 bases lay between the germline ends. This CDR3 comprises 13 residues. Germline assignment: CDR1 SEHNR and CDR2 FQNEAQ (reference sequence). CDR3 nucleotides: TGTGCCAGCAGTCATGACTACCATGAAAAACTGTTTTTT. It codes for CASSHDYHEKLFF.

This clone was counted at least ten times. Here the CDR3 DNA reads TGTGCCAGCAGTGATAAGGCTAGCGGGTCTTACGAGACCCAGTACTTC. This codes for CASSDKASGSYETQYF. The chain couples TRBV25-1 to TRBJ2-5, with TRBD2 identical over 8 bases. Germline lookup yields CDR1 MGHDK and CDR2 SYGVNS. The CDR3 consists of 16 residues. After removal of 3 bases from V and 5 bases from J, the junction contained 11 bases not matched to a gene.

This clone was seen only a few times. This chain's CDR3 is CASSSWDRGNEKLFF. The CDR3 nucleotides read TGTGCCAGCAGCTCATGGGACAGAGGGAATGAAAAACTGTTTTTT. The V and J genes are TRBV13 and TRBJ1-4; TRBD1 agrees at 7 bases. This CDR3 has 15 residues. The trim removed 4 bases at V and 5 bases at J, leaving 7 bases unmatched. Germline CDR1 and CDR2: PRHDT and FYEKMQ (reference sequence).

The chain links TRBV2 to TRBJ2-1, with 8 bases identical to TRBD2. The CDR3 length is 15 residues. Germline V lookup: CDR1 SNHLY, CDR2 FYNNEI. V shed 7 bases and J 0 bases; nucleotides not matched to a gene: 5. The CDR3 protein is CASTKGTSSYNEQFF. DNA for the CDR3: TGTGCCAGCACCAAAGGGACTAGCTCCTACAATGAGCAGTTCTTC.

The V and J genes are TRBV7-9 and TRBJ1-2; 9 positions match TRBD1. The CDR3 has 16 amino acids. The junction had 9 bases not matched to a gene; V was cut back by 7 bases and J by 0 bases. In germline, CDR1 is SEHNR, CDR2 FQNEAQ (reference sequence). The CDR3 DNA sequence: TGTGCCAGCACCCCGGGACAGGGTAGAGCTAACTATGGCTACACCTTC. As protein: CASTPGQGRANYGYTF.

This clone has only a few counts. The chain couples TRBV7-9 to TRBJ2-7; TRBD1 is a possible D gene (6 bases). V was cut by 6 bases and J by 6 bases, with 15 bases left in between. Germline V gene sequence: CDR1 SEHNR, CDR2 FQNEAQ (reference sequence). This CDR3 has 13 amino acids. The CDR3 region is CASSFNRDSEQYF. The CDR3 DNA reads as TGTGCCAGCAGTTTTAACAGGGATTCCGAGCAGTACTTC.

This clone was found once. The chain uses TRBV21-1 and TRBJ2-7; TRBD1, the table's D call, was not compared with the DNA. TRBV21-1 is a pseudogene segment. The CDR3 runs 16 residues. For the CDR3, the DNA is TGTGCCAGCAGCAAAGCGTTCTACAGGCTCACCTACGAGCAGTACTTC. Its protein product is CASSKAFYRLTYEQYF.

Note on this clone: The junction departs from germline at one end; a sequencing error may be responsible. The V gene is TRBV19, the J gene TRBJ2-2; TRBD1 aligns across 11 bases. Germline V gene lookup returns CDR1 LNHDA and CDR2 SQIVND (reference sequence). The CDR3 has 16 residues. The CDR3 sequence: CASSMGDRGTHRGAVF. The CDR3 coding sequence is TGTGCCAGTAGTATGGGGGACAGGGGGACTCACCGGGGAGCTGTTTTT.

V is TRBV7-9 and J is TRBJ1-6; the D is unclear. The CDR3 spans 12 residues. V lost 5 bases to trimming and J lost 7 bases, with 6 bases between them. The V gene's germline CDR1 is SEHNR and CDR2 FQNEAQ (reference sequence). In DNA form, the CDR3 reads TGTGCCAGCAGCCTCCAGAATTCACCCCTCCACTTT. It codes for CASSLQNSPLHF.

This clone was seen repeatedly, ten times or more. The chain carries TRBV18 and TRBJ1-5; 8 nucleotides line up with TRBD1. Per the germline V gene, CDR1 is KGHSH and CDR2 is LQKENI. The CDR3 sequence is 14 residues long. Trimming removed 4 bases from V and 2 bases from J; junction bases left unmatched: 1. In DNA, the CDR3 is TGTGCCAGCTCACTGACAGGGGGCAATCAGCCCCAGCATTTT. Protein sequence: CASSLTGGNQPQHF.

This chain uses TRBV5-1 with TRBJ2-1; D unclear. V was trimmed by 7 bases and J by 8 bases, leaving 10 bases between them. Germline values: CDR1 SGHRS, CDR2 YFSETQ. The CDR3 length is 11 residues. The CDR3 sequence: CASQWCHEQFF. In DNA, the CDR3 is TGCGCCAGCCAGTGGTGCCATGAGCAGTTCTTC.

The chain uses TRBV18 and TRBJ1-1; no firm D call. V lost 3 bases to trimming and J lost 6 bases, with 11 bases between them. The CDR3 totals 13 residues. The germline gives CDR1 KGHSH, CDR2 LQKENI. The CDR3 spells CASSPEVRAEAFF. Written as DNA, the CDR3 is TGTGCCAGCTCACCGGAGGTCCGGGCTGAAGCTTTCTTT.

This chain connects TRBV28 to TRBJ1-5; D gene unclear. V was pared by 7 bases and J by 6 bases, with 25 bases between. The CDR3 length is 17 residues. Germline V gives CDR1 MDHEN, CDR2 SYDVKM. The CDR3 reads CASTHEYHESVVQPQHF. CDR3 DNA sequence: TGTGCCAGCACCCATGAATATCACGAATCTGTGGTTCAGCCCCAGCATTTT.

The rearrangement joins TRBV7-8 to TRBJ2-7; TRBD2 might be the D (5 bases). Germline CDR1 is SGHVS and CDR2 is FQNEAQ. V was clipped by 1 base and J by 7 bases, with 11 bases between them. The CDR3 loop spans 13 amino acids. CDR3 sequence: CASSLVGRREQYF. CDR3 nucleotides: TGTGCCAGCAGCTTAGTCGGCCGGAGGGAGCAGTACTTC.

The chain joins TRBV6-1 to TRBJ1-4; 7 bases agree with TRBD1. Looked up from germline, CDR1 is MNHNS and CDR2 is SASEGT. After removal of 0 bases from V and 5 bases from J, the junction contained 6 bases not matched to a gene. CDR3 length equals 16 residues. The CDR3 region has the DNA TGTGCCAGCAGTGAAGCGAAAGGGACAGCAAATGAAAAACTGTTTTTT. Translation gives CASSEAKGTANEKLFF.

J is TRBJ1-2 and V is TRBV5-6, with D hard to call. CDR1 and CDR2 (germline): SGHDT, YYEEEE. This CDR3 has 15 residues. Trimming left V 4 bases short and J 6 bases short, with 19 bases between. The chain's CDR3 is CASSPGRNGYDGYTF. The CDR3 region has the DNA TGTGCCAGCAGCCCTGGTCGGAACGGATACGATGGCTACACCTTC.